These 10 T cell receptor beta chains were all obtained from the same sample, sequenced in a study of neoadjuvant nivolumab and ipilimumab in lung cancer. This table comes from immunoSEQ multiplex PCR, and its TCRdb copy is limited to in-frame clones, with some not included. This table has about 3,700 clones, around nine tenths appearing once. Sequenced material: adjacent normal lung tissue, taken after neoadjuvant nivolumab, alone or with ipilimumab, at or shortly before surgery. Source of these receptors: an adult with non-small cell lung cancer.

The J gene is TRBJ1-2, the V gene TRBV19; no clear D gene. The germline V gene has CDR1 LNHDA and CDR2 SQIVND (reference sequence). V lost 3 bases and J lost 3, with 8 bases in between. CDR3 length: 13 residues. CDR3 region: CASSIGQDYGYTF. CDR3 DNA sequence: TGTGCCAGTAGTATCGGGCAGGACTATGGCTACACCTTC.

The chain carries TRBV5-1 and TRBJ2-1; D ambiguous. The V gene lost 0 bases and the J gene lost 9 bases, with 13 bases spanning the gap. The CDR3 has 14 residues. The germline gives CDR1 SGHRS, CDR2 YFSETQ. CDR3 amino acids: CASSLEISAREQFF. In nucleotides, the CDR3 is TGCGCCAGCAGCTTGGAAATCAGCGCCCGTGAGCAGTTCTTC.

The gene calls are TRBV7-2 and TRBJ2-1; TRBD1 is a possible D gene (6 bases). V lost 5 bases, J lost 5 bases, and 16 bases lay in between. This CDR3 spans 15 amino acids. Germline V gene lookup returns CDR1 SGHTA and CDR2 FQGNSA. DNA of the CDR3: TGTGCCAGCAGCCAGACAGGTCCAGGAAACAATGAGCAGTTCTTC. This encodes CASSQTGPGNNEQFF.

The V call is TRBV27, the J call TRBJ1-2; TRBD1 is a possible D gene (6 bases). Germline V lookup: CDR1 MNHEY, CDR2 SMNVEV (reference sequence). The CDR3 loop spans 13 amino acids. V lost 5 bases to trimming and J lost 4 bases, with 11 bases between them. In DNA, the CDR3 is TGTGCCAGCAGTGTGGACAGTACCTATGGCTACACCTTC. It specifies CASSVDSTYGYTF.

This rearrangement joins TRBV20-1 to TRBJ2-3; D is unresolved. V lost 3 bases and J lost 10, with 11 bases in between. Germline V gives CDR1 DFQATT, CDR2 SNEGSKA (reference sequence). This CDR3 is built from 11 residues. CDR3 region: CSASQYDSQYF. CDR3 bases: TGCAGTGCTAGTCAATACGACTCGCAGTATTTT.

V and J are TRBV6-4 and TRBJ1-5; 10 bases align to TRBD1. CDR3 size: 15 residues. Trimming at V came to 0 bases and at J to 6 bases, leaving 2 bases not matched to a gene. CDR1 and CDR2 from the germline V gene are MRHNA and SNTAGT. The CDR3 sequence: CASSDSRDRGQPQHF. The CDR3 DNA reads TGTGCCAGCAGTGACTCTCGGGACAGGGGTCAGCCCCAGCATTTT.

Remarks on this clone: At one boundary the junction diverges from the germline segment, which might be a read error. The CDR3 DNA reads TGTGCCAGCAGCTTCGGGACAGGGGTCTCCTTT. This encodes CASSFGTGVSF. The chain employs TRBV7-8 and TRBJ1-1; 10 bases line up with TRBD1. This CDR3 is built from 11 residues. CDR1 and CDR2 (germline): SGHVS, FQNEAQ.

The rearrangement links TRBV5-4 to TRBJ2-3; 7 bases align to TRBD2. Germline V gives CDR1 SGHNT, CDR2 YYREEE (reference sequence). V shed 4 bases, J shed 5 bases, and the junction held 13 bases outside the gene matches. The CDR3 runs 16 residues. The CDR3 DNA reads TGTGCCAGCAGCGGACCGTCTAGCGGATTGGGAGATACGCAGTATTTT. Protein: CASSGPSSGLGDTQYF.

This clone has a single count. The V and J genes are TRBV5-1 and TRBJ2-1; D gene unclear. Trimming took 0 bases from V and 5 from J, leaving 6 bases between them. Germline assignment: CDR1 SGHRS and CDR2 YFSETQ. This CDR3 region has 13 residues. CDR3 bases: TGCGCCAGCAGCTTGGCCTTCAACAATGAGCAGTTCTTC. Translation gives CASSLAFNNEQFF. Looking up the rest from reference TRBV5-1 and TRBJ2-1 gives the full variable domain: KAGVTQTPRYLIKTRGQQVTLSCSPISGHRSVSWYQQTPGQGLQFLFEYFSETQRNKGNFPGRFSGRQFSNSRSEMNVSTLELGDSALYLCASSLAFNNEQFFGPGTRLTVL.

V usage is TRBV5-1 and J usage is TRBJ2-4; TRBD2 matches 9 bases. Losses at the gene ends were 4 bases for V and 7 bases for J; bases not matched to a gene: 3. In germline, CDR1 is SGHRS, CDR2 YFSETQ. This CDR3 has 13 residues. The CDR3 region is CASSRGGENIQYF. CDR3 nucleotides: TGCGCCAGCAGCCGCGGGGGGGAGAACATTCAGTACTTC.